This T cell receptor (beta chain) is drawn from a study of blood T cells in healthy people across ages. Study-level points and caveats: A conclusive naive versus antigen-experienced comparison was prevented by the unsorted PBMCs. A greater number of naive CD4+ cells and higher diversity distinguished long-lived donors from aged donors.

A note on this clonotype: No antigen is known for it.

Researchers collected approximately 9.5 milliliters of peripheral blood from every single donor. Each sample had at least 6 million PBMCs isolated. The V and J ends lost 2 bases and 5 bases respectively, with 13 bases between them. Looked up from germline, CDR1 is SGHRS and CDR2 is YFSETQ. The CDR3 loop spans 14 amino acids. Primers used in a second PCR of roughly 7 to 12 cycles were a sample-barcoded 5' primer and a J-beta primer mix. TCRdb analysed the 5' RACE reads with MiXCR anew, one entry per CDR3 protein. The repertoire has 600,000 or so distinct CDR3 sequences, around a fifth of them found once; the top ten carry approximately 3.7%.

This receptor was taken from a man in his sixties or seventies in good health. The rearrangement uses TRBV5-1 and TRBJ2-5, with D perhaps matching TRBD2 (5 bases). Sequencing was done on a sample of blood. In DNA form, the CDR3 reads TGCGCCAGCAGCTTCGGGGTAGTGTCGGAGACCCAGTACTTC. It yields the protein CASSFGVVSETQYF.